The source of this TCR beta chain is a study of T-cell reconstitution after alpha-beta-depleted transplantation in children (TCRdb year 2016). About the full investigation: T-cell immune reconstitution after TCRalphabeta/CD19-depleted allogeneic hematopoietic cell transplantation in children was quantitatively tracked in the study by means of TCR repertoire profiling. On the study overall, not on this receptor specifically: In some patients, the high TCRbeta diversity seen at day 60 was put down to recipient T cells and intrathymic progenitors that had survived conditioning. The frequencies of hyperexpanded clones fell over the following months, and after one year, T-cell counts and TCRbeta diversity were mostly attributed to newly produced T cells. Apparently early alphabetaT-cell count recovery about two months after transplant reportedly relied on only several hundred rapidly expanded clones derived from non-depleted graft cells.

V was cut back by 0 bases and J by 6 bases, leaving a gap of 11 bases between them. From cysteine to phenylalanine, the CDR3 is 15 amino acids long. Of all the DNA, just the CDR3 is kept, 45 bases in frame from base 1. The germline V gene encodes CDR1 MGHRA and CDR2 YSYEKL. The table lists this clonotype with many counts. Its antigen remains undetermined. No qualities accompany the bases; no much larger clone lies one base away. The method behind the library was PCR. Sequencer: Illumina HiSeq 2500. Molecular barcoding was employed in the preparation of TCR libraries, with unique molecular identifiers being used to normalize TCRbeta repertoire quantification. In TCRdb, the public reads were trimmed at Q25 with fastp and aligned with MiXCR, with productive beta chains retained. Rows merge per CDR3 protein into single entries with the most common DNA and genes. Counted in this sample were fewer than 350,000 distinct CDR3 sequences; 11% of them appeared once. Around 22% of the sample lies in the top ten.

Per the publication, the treatment or condition label means: allogeneic hematopoietic cell transplantation with graft depleted of TCRalphabeta T cells and CD19 B cells. The children who served as transplant recipients had been given grafts of TCRalphabeta/CD19-depleted allogeneic hematopoietic cells. This material consisted of peripheral blood, taken 180 days after TCRalphabeta/CD19-depleted stem cell transplant. This TCR was sampled from a male patient aged 2-9 years who had a stem cell transplant for chronic granulomatous disease, so the T cells may come from the graft donor. The sequence links TRBV4-1 to TRBJ2-2, and the D gene may be TRBD2, 5 bases matching. The bases read TGCGCCAGCAGCCAAGATAGGGAGTGGGCCGGGGAGCTGTTTTTT. Its protein product is CASSQDREWAGELFF.